The rows below give T cell receptor beta chains drawn from one sample of a study of breast tumors, draining lymph nodes, adjacent tissues. From the multiplex PCR reads, TCRdb called clonotypes with MiXCR, one entry per CDR3 protein. The sample holds 20,000 to 25,000 distinct CDR3 sequences, 45% to 75% seen once. Input material: breast tumor tissue. Receptors were obtained from a female donor with breast cancer. Some clones in this sample may be carry-over from other donors' samples. Both conserved end residues are part of each CDR3. A D gene is named only where the DNA matches it firmly. Clone size is given for some rows only: seen once, a few or many times, or a class if the clone is expanded.

d_call	v_call	clone_size	j_call	cdr3_nt	cdr3_aa
.	TRBV12-3/TRBV12-4	.	TRBJ2-7	TGTGCCAGCAGGTTGGGCGCCTACTACGAGCAGTACTTC	CASRLGAYYEQYF
TRBD1	TRBV28	.	TRBJ1-5	TGTGCCAGCAGTCCCGGGACAGGGAGTTATCAGCCCCAGCATTTT	CASSPGTGSYQPQHF
.	TRBV20-1	medium-sized	TRBJ2-7	TGCAGTGCTAGAGATCCGGGCAGGGTTTCCTACGAGCAGTACTTC	CSARDPGRVSYEQYF
.	TRBV19	.	TRBJ2-1	TGTGCCAGTAGTATGGGACCCCGCGATGAGCAGTTCTTC	CASSMGPRDEQFF
.	TRBV18	many	TRBJ2-7	TGTGCCAGCTCACCGAGGAGGGGGACCTACGAGCAGTACTTC	CASSPRRGTYEQYF
.	TRBV20-1	medium-sized	TRBJ1-2	TGCAGTGCAAGGACTCCTAACTATGGCTACACCTTC	CSARTPNYGYTF
.	TRBV11-2	.	TRBJ1-1	TGTGCCAGCAGCTTCGGGGACACTGAAGCTTTCTTT	CASSFGDTEAFF
.	TRBV7-2	.	TRBJ1-6	TGTGCCAGCAGCTCTGCGTCACCCCTCCACTTT	CASSSASPLHF
TRBD1	TRBV29-1	many	TRBJ2-7	TGCAGCGTTGCGGGACAGAAGAACGAGCAGTACTTC	CSVAGQKNEQYF
TRBD2	TRBV20-1	.	TRBJ2-1	TGCAGTGCGCGCCAACTAGCGGGGGTAGAGCAGTTCTTC	CSARQLAGVEQFF
.	TRBV5-4	.	TRBJ1-2	TGTGCCAGCAGCTTGACTGGGGCCAACTATGGCTACACCTTC	CASSLTGANYGYTF
.	TRBV7-3	.	TRBJ1-2	TGTGCCAGCAGGCGTGGGGCAGGGGATGGCTACACCTTC	CASRRGAGDGYTF
.	TRBV19	.	TRBJ2-7	TGTGCCAGTAGTAATACTCGAAAAACCTACGAGCAGTACTTC	CASSNTRKTYEQYF
TRBD1	TRBV5-8	.	TRBJ1-2	TGTGCCAGCACCAACGACGGACAGGGCTATGGCTACACCTTC	CASTNDGQGYGYTF
TRBD2	TRBV11-2	.	TRBJ2-5	TGTGCCAGCAGCTTAGGCCTAGCGGGAGAGACCCAGTACTTC	CASSLGLAGETQYF
TRBD2	TRBV5-4	few	TRBJ2-3	TGTGCCAGCAGCTTGGACCGGGCTCGGGGAGGGTCAGATACGCAGTATTTT	CASSLDRARGGSDTQYF
.	TRBV7-2	.	TRBJ2-1	TGTGCCAGCAGCTTAGGGTGGGGGGGCCCCTACAATGAGCAGTTCTTC	CASSLGWGGPYNEQFF
TRBD2	TRBV7-9	.	TRBJ2-1	TGTGCCAGCCAACCCGCTAGCGGAGGCTACAATGAGCAGTTCTTC	CASQPASGGYNEQFF
TRBD1	TRBV24-1	medium-sized	TRBJ1-3	TGTGCCACCAGTGACACGGGGACAGGGGCTGGAAACACCATATATTTT	CATSDTGTGAGNTIYF
TRBD1	TRBV19	.	TRBJ1-2	TGTGCCAGTAGGGCAGGGGGGTCTGGCTACACCTTC	CASRAGGSGYTF
TRBD2	TRBV7-3	.	TRBJ2-1	TGTGCCAGCAGCTTAAGAGGGACTAGCTCCAATGAGCAGTTCTTC	CASSLRGTSSNEQFF
.	TRBV7-2	.	TRBJ1-5	TGTGCCAGCAGCTTAATCTTTAATAGCAATCAGCCCCAGCATTTT	CASSLIFNSNQPQHF
.	TRBV9	.	TRBJ1-6	TGTGCCAGCAGCGGCAGCAATTCACCCCTCCACTTT	CASSGSNSPLHF
TRBD2	TRBV5-8	once	TRBJ2-7	TGTGCCAGCAGCAGGGGACTAGCGGGTACCTACGAGCAGTACTTC	CASSRGLAGTYEQYF
.	TRBV20-1	.	TRBJ1-2	TGCAGTGTTATCGGGGAAAGTGGCTACACCTTC	CSVIGESGYTF
.	TRBV12-3/TRBV12-4	medium-sized	TRBJ1-6	TGTGCCAGCAGTTTAAGTCGGGATTCACCCCTCCACTTT	CASSLSRDSPLHF
TRBD1	TRBV10-3	.	TRBJ1-2	TGTGCCATCAGTGAGTCGGGGACAGTCGGCTATGGCTACACCTTC	CAISESGTVGYGYTF
TRBD2	TRBV5-1	many	TRBJ2-3	TGCGCCAGCAGCTTATCAGCGGGGGGACCAACTAGCACAGATACGCAGTATTTT	CASSLSAGGPTSTDTQYF
TRBD1	TRBV7-8	medium-sized	TRBJ1-2	TGTGCCAGCAGCTTAGGGGCAGGGGGCAGATATGGCTACACCTTC	CASSLGAGGRYGYTF
.	TRBV25-1	.	TRBJ2-3	TGTGCCAGCAGTGCCTTGAGAGGGGCCCGCACAGATACGCAGTATTTT	CASSALRGARTDTQYF
TRBD1	TRBV2	once	TRBJ2-7	TGTGCCAGCAGCCCAGGGGGCTCCTACGAGCAGTACTTC	CASSPGGSYEQYF
TRBD1	TRBV12-3/TRBV12-4	.	TRBJ2-3	TGTGCCAGCAGTGTCCGGACAGGGCGTGCAGATACGCAGTATTTT	CASSVRTGRADTQYF